What follows are 25 T cell receptor beta chains derived from one specimen sequenced in a study of shared clonotypes between healthy human individuals. TCRdb keeps only in-frame clones here, not all; method: immunoSEQ multiplex PCR. This table holds around 1.1 million clones, roughly 77% found once. Material for sequencing was memory CD4+ T cells from PBMCs. Subset denoted: CD45RA-negative fraction. These receptors all stem from a man between 18 and 29 years old in good health. Some clones in this sample may be carry-over from other donors' samples.

This clone was observed a few times. Other nucleotide sequences from this sample produce the same CDR3. V is TRBV28 and J is TRBJ1-5; no definite D call. The germline V and J ends were trimmed by 5 bases and 4 bases, with 9 bases remaining between them. The CDR3 spans 13 residues. Germline V gene lookup returns CDR1 MDHEN and CDR2 SYDVKM. The CDR3 here is CASSLTTNQPQHF. The CDR3 bases are TGTGCCAGCAGTCTTACAACGAATCAGCCCCAGCATTTT.

In DNA, the CDR3 is TGTGCCAGCAGCACTTTTGACTGCTACTATGGCTACACCTTC. Protein: CASSTFDCYYGYTF. The V call is TRBV21-1, the J call TRBJ1-2. TRBV21-1 is a known pseudogene. The CDR3 has 14 residues.

This clone was recorded once. The chain is built from TRBV10-3 and TRBJ2-1, with D possibly matching TRBD2 (6 bases). CDR1 and CDR2 (germline): ENHRY, SYGVKD. V lost 10 bases, J lost 3 bases, and 13 bases lay in between. The CDR3 loop spans 13 amino acids. CDR3 coding DNA: TGTGCCACGGGCGAGGGAGGCTACAATGAGCAGTTCTTC. This codes for CATGEGGYNEQFF.

This chain joins TRBV27 and TRBJ2-3; 7 bases are a match to TRBD2. The CDR3 runs 15 residues. Germline assignment: CDR1 MNHEY and CDR2 SMNVEV (reference sequence). V lost 7 bases and J lost 6; bases outside the gene matches: 13. The CDR3 DNA reads TGTGCCAGCAAACCTGCGGGAGCGCGAGGGGATACGCAGTATTTT. Its translation: CASKPAGARGDTQYF.

The chain recombines TRBV10-3 with TRBJ2-2; 10 bases align to TRBD1. J gave up 0 bases and V 6 bases, and 10 bases lay outside the gene matches. The V gene's germline CDR1 is ENHRY and CDR2 SYGVKD. The CDR3 covers 18 residues. As DNA, the CDR3 is TGTGCCATCAGGGGGCAAACCGGGACAGGGGCGAACACCGGGGAGCTGTTTTTT. Translation gives CAIRGQTGTGANTGELFF.

The chain uses TRBV11-2 and TRBJ2-7, with D possibly matching TRBD2 (6 bases). V lost 5 bases and J 4 bases, leaving 21 bases between the germline ends. Germline assignment: CDR1 SGHAT and CDR2 FQNNGV. The CDR3 sequence is 16 residues long. CDR3 DNA sequence: TGTGCCAGCAGCCACCAGGCCTCGGGGGTCGCTTACGAGCAGTACTTC. This gives the protein CASSHQASGVAYEQYF.

V and J are TRBV5-1 and TRBJ2-2; tentatively, D is TRBD2 (5 bases). Trimming stripped 0 bases from V and 0 bases from J, with 12 bases between. This CDR3 is built from 17 residues. Germline loops: CDR1 SGHRS, CDR2 YFSETQ. CDR3 DNA sequence: TGCGCCAGCAGCTTGGCCCCGGGAAACGCGAACACCGGGGAGCTGTTTTTT. Amino acid sequence: CASSLAPGNANTGELFF. Drawing the rest from reference TRBV5-1 and TRBJ2-2, the complete variable domain is KAGVTQTPRYLIKTRGQQVTLSCSPISGHRSVSWYQQTPGQGLQFLFEYFSETQRNKGNFPGRFSGRQFSNSRSEMNVSTLELGDSALYLCASSLAPGNANTGELFFGEGSRLTVL.

The chain has TRBV6-6 and TRBJ1-5; TRBD1 agrees at 7 bases. Germline loops: CDR1 MNHNY, CDR2 SVGAGI (reference sequence). V trimming: 2 bases; J trimming: 4 bases; junction bases outside the gene matches: 8. This CDR3 has 16 residues. CDR3 sequence: CASSYEGAHYNQPQHF. The CDR3 DNA is TGTGCCAGCAGTTACGAGGGGGCCCACTATAATCAGCCCCAGCATTTT.

This clone was seen more than once but under ten times. This sequence joins TRBV7-9 and TRBJ2-7; D is ambiguous. Trimming shortened V by 0 bases and J by 5 bases, and 11 bases separated the two germline ends. The CDR3 sequence is 14 residues long. Germline V CDR1 and CDR2: SEHNR, FQNEAQ (reference sequence). In DNA form, the CDR3 reads TGTGCCAGCAGCTTAGCAGGCCCCGAAGACGAGCAGTACTTC. Protein: CASSLAGPEDEQYF.

The V and J genes are TRBV19 and TRBJ2-1; TRBD2 aligns across 11 bases. V lost 4 bases to trimming and J lost 7 bases; unmatched junction nucleotides: 6. Germline V gene lookup returns CDR1 LNHDA and CDR2 SQIVND (reference sequence). CDR3 length equals 15 residues. CDR3 nucleotides: TGTGCCAGTAGTACTGTGGCTAGCGGGGGGAATGAGCAGTTCTTC. Its protein is CASSTVASGGNEQFF.

The chain recombines TRBV10-3 with TRBJ2-5; 9 nucleotides match TRBD2. The germline V gene encodes CDR1 ENHRY and CDR2 SYGVKD. The CDR3 is made up of 13 amino acids. After removal of 7 bases from V and 5 bases from J, the junction contained 5 bases not matched to a gene. The CDR3 DNA reads as TGTGCCATCAACGGCGGGAGGGGGGAGACCCAGTACTTC. Its protein product is CAINGGRGETQYF.

The rearrangement uses TRBV11-2 and TRBJ2-7, with 9 bases matching TRBD1. Losses at the gene ends were 7 bases for V and 4 bases for J; bases not matched to a gene: 8. Germline V gene data show CDR1 as SGHAT and CDR2 as FQNNGV. The length of the CDR3 is 14 residues. CDR3 residues: CASTSGTGRYEQYF. DNA for the CDR3: TGTGCCAGCACCTCAGGGACAGGGCGGTACGAGCAGTACTTC.

The V and J genes are TRBV5-4 and TRBJ1-2; D uncertain. Germline V gene data show CDR1 as SGHNT and CDR2 as YYREEE (reference sequence). Between the trimmed V and J ends, which lost 1 base and 6 bases, there was a span of 13 bases. The CDR3 is 14 amino acids. DNA for the CDR3: TGTGCCAGCAGCTTGAATTTAGCATTCGATGGCTACACCTTC. Translating it yields CASSLNLAFDGYTF.

To note about this clone: Other DNA sequences within the sample encode an identical CDR3. V usage is TRBV6-5 and J usage is TRBJ1-1; D is unresolved. Trimming took off 0 bases at V and 3 bases at J, with 8 bases between the two ends. Germline CDR1 reads MNHEY; CDR2 reads SVGAGI. This CDR3 is 14 amino acids long. The CDR3 loop is CASSYSRGDTEAFF. The CDR3 region has the DNA TGTGCCAGCAGTTACTCTCGTGGGGACACTGAAGCTTTCTTT.

This clone was seen a single time. The V gene is TRBV29-1, the J gene TRBJ1-4, with D hard to call. The V end was cut by 4 bases, the J end by 0 bases, with 12 bases between. Germline values: CDR1 SQVTM, CDR2 ANQGSEA. The CDR3 is made up of 15 amino acids. The CDR3 region has the DNA TGCAGCGTTGTAGGAGTTTCTACAACTAATGAAAAACTGTTTTTT. Translated: CSVVGVSTTNEKLFF.

The chain recombines TRBV5-1 with TRBJ2-1; TRBD2 aligns across 14 bases. Germline CDR1 and CDR2: SGHRS and YFSETQ. The junction had 8 bases not matched to a gene; V was cut back by 4 bases and J by 8 bases. The CDR3 extends over 16 amino acids. For the CDR3, the DNA is TGCGCCAGCAGCATGGGGACTAGCGGGAGTGTCGATGAGCAGTTCTTC. The encoded protein is CASSMGTSGSVDEQFF.

The chain employs TRBV5-1 and TRBJ1-2; D not resolved. The ends were cut back, 4 bases at V and 11 bases at J, with 15 bases in the middle. This CDR3 region has 12 residues. The germline V gene has CDR1 SGHRS and CDR2 YFSETQ. CDR3 sequence: CASSLTQSGYTF. The CDR3 nucleotides read TGCGCCAGCAGCCTCACCCAAAGTGGGTACACCTTC.

This sequence joins TRBV11-2 and TRBJ2-3; no clear D gene. V was cut by 5 bases and J by 6 bases, with 9 bases left in between. The CDR3 is 12 residues long. The germline V gene has CDR1 SGHAT and CDR2 FQNNGV. As DNA, the CDR3 is TGTGCCAGCAGCCCGATTTCGGATACGCAGTATTTT. Its translation is CASSPISDTQYF. The full variable domain, in which reference TRBV11-2 and TRBJ2-3 provide the parts outside the CDR3, is EAGVAQSPRYKIIEKRQSVAFWCNPISGHATLYWYQQILGQGPKLLIQFQNNGVVDDSQLPKDRFSAERLKGVDSTLKIQPAKLEDSAVYLCASSPISDTQYFGPGTRLTVL.

A note on this clone: This may arise from a read error, as a much more abundant clone is one base away. This chain links TRBV5-1 with TRBJ1-2; D is unclear. Trimming removed 0 bases from V and 10 bases from J, with 13 bases in between. Looked up from germline, CDR1 is SGHRS and CDR2 is YFSETQ. The CDR3 runs to 13 residues. The CDR3 is CASSLASEDDYTF. As DNA, the CDR3 is TGCGCCAGCAGCTTGGCGTCAGAAGATGACTACACCTTC.

CDR3 bases: TGCGCCAGCAGCCTCTTCGGGGACAGGGTGGCTGGAAACACCATATATTTT. Translating gives CASSLFGDRVAGNTIYF. The chain employs TRBV4-1 and TRBJ1-3; TRBD1 agrees at 9 bases. Germline CDR1 is MGHRA and CDR2 is YSYEKL. This CDR3 contains 17 residues. With 4 bases clipped from V and 2 bases from J, the junction kept 9 bases outside the gene matches.

The rearrangement links TRBV19 to TRBJ1-5, with a weak D call TRBD1 (5 bases). The germline V and J ends were trimmed by 4 bases and 0 bases, with 10 bases remaining between them. The germline CDR1 and CDR2 sequences are LNHDA and SQIVND (reference sequence). There are 15 residues in the CDR3. For the CDR3, the DNA is TGTGCCAGTAGTAATGGGGGGAATAGCAATCAGCCCCAGCATTTT. Translated, it gives CASSNGGNSNQPQHF.

V is TRBV2 and J is TRBJ2-2; 7 positions match TRBD2. Germline CDR1 is SNHLY and CDR2 is FYNNEI. The trim removed 7 bases at V and 1 base at J, leaving 9 bases unmatched. CDR3 length: 16 amino acids. CDR3 region: CASTERTRGNTGELFF. The CDR3 bases are TGTGCCAGCACCGAAAGGACTAGGGGGAACACCGGGGAGCTGTTTTTT.

This chain connects TRBV6-6 to TRBJ2-7, with 9 bases that match TRBD1. The CDR3 has 14 residues. Trimming took 6 bases from V and 5 from J; bases not matched to a gene: 8. The germline V gene has CDR1 MNHNY and CDR2 SVGAGI (reference sequence). The CDR3: CASSGTGRIDEQYF. CDR3 coding DNA: TGTGCCAGCAGCGGGACAGGGCGGATAGACGAGCAGTACTTC.

The chain employs TRBV14 and TRBJ1-1; D ambiguous. The V and J ends lost 1 base and 2 bases respectively, with 14 bases between them. The germline V gene has CDR1 SGHDN and CDR2 FVKESK. CDR3 length: 16 amino acids. CDR3 in amino acids: CASSQVGRQPNTEAFF. The CDR3 nucleotides are TGTGCCAGCAGCCAAGTGGGCCGGCAGCCCAACACTGAAGCTTTCTTT.

The chain recombines TRBV6-1 with TRBJ1-4, with D maybe TRBD1 (6 bases). V was clipped by 5 bases and J by 0 bases, with 10 bases between them. Per germline, CDR1 MNHNS and CDR2 SASEGT. The CDR3 spans 15 residues. The CDR3 DNA is TGTGCCAGCAGTTCGGACAGTGCAACTAATGAAAAACTGTTTTTT. This encodes CASSSDSATNEKLFF.